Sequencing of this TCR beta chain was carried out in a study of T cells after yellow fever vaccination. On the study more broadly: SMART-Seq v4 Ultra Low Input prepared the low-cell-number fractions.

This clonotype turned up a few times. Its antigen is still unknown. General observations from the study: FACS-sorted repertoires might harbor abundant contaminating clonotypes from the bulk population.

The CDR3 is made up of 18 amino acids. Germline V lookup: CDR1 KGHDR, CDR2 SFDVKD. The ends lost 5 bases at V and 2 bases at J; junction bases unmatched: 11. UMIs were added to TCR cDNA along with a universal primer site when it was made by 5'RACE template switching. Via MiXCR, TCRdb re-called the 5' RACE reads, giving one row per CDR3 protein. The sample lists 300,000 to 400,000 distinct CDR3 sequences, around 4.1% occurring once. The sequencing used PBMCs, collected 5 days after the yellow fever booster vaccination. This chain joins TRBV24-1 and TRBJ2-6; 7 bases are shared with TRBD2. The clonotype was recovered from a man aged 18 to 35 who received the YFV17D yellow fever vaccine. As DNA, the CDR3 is TGTGCCACCAGTGGGGCCGCGGGAGAAGGGCCTGGGGCCAACGTCCTGACTTTC. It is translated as CATSGAAGEGPGANVLTF.